What follows are 17 T cell receptor beta chains derived from one specimen sequenced in a study of shared clonotypes between healthy human individuals. TCRdb's table, derived via immunoSEQ multiplex PCR, lists solely in-frame clones and lacks some. The table includes more than 400,000 clones, over 75% detected once. Sequencing used PBMCs. These receptors were obtained from a woman in her 40s in good health. Some clones in this sample may be carry-over from other donors' samples.

This clone has at least ten counts. The rearrangement joins TRBV7-9 to TRBJ1-1, with D unresolved. Trimming removed 4 bases from V and 5 bases from J, with 11 bases in between. The CDR3 has 13 amino acids. The germline gives CDR1 SEHNR, CDR2 FQNEAQ (reference sequence). In DNA form, the CDR3 reads TGTGCCAGCAGCTCGGAGGGAGGGACTGAAGCTTTCTTT. Translated, it gives CASSSEGGTEAFF.

The chain uses TRBV28 and TRBJ1-1; the D is unclear. The CDR3 is 12 amino acids. Trimming left V 4 bases short and J 8 bases short, with 11 bases between. Germline loops: CDR1 MDHEN, CDR2 SYDVKM. For the CDR3, the DNA is TGTGCCAGCAGTTCAGTTCTCCGCGAAGCTTTCTTT. This gives the protein CASSSVLREAFF.

This clone was recorded at least ten times. Different DNA sequences within this sample yield the same CDR3. The V call is TRBV6-1, the J call TRBJ2-2; possible D gene TRBD1, 5 bases. This CDR3 is 15 amino acids long. V lost 5 bases and J lost 7, with 17 bases in between. CDR1 is MNHNS, CDR2 SASEGT, per germline. This chain's CDR3 is CASSSLDSVSGELFF. The CDR3 nucleotides are TGTGCCAGCAGTTCTCTAGACAGTGTCAGCGGGGAGCTGTTTTTT.

Of note for this clone: Other DNA variants within this sample encode the same CDR3. The chain joins TRBV11-2 to TRBJ2-7; D ambiguous. The CDR3 has 14 amino acids. V was pared by 0 bases and J by 3 bases, with 9 bases between. Germline loops: CDR1 SGHAT, CDR2 FQNNGV. CDR3 DNA sequence: TGTGCCAGCAGCTTAGACACCCGGAGCTACGAGCAGTACTTC. Its protein is CASSLDTRSYEQYF.

This clone was picked up a small number of times. The chain joins TRBV27 to TRBJ2-1, with D maybe TRBD1 (5 bases). V lost 4 bases to trimming and J lost 3 bases, with 10 bases between them. The germline V gene has CDR1 MNHEY and CDR2 SMNVEV (reference sequence). The CDR3 contains 14 residues. The CDR3 spells CASSSGPGYNEQFF. The CDR3 DNA reads as TGTGCCAGCAGTTCAGGGCCAGGCTACAATGAGCAGTTCTTC.

Concerning this clone: A far larger clone lies a single base away; this is likely a read error. The same CDR3 arises from other DNA sequences in this sample as well. The rearrangement uses TRBV29-1 and TRBJ1-1, with 12 positions matching TRBD1. The CDR3 is made up of 15 amino acids. Looked up from germline, CDR1 is SQVTM and CDR2 is ANQGSEA. The junction had 8 bases not matched to a gene; V was cut back by 5 bases and J by 4 bases. The CDR3 DNA reads as TGCAGCGTTTCACCCGTGGGACAGGGGGCCACTGAAGCTTTCTTT. Protein product: CSVSPVGQGATEAFF.

This clone was detected a few times. The chain employs TRBV27 and TRBJ2-1; D is possibly TRBD2 (8 bases). CDR1 MNHEY and CDR2 SMNVEV come from the germline V gene (reference sequence). V dropped 3 bases and J dropped 9 bases, with 30 bases sitting between them. This CDR3 region has 19 residues. Here the CDR3 DNA reads TGTGCCAGCAGTTTCTCGGGGACAGATTATAGCGGGAAGAGGACTGAGCAGTTCTTC. It is translated as CASSFSGTDYSGKRTEQFF.

The rearrangement joins TRBV10-3 to TRBJ1-6; possibly TRBD1 for D (5 bases). Germline CDR1 is ENHRY and CDR2 is SYGVKD. The CDR3 contains 17 residues. V was pared by 0 bases and J by 7 bases, with 16 bases between. This CDR3 reads CAISESGDRGFNSPLHF. In DNA, the CDR3 is TGTGCCATCAGTGAGTCTGGGGACCGGGGGTTCAATTCACCCCTCCACTTT.

The gene calls are TRBV7-9 and TRBJ2-6, with TRBD2 matching 8 bases. Germline V lookup: CDR1 SEHNR, CDR2 FQNEAQ (reference sequence). This CDR3 is built from 18 residues. V shed 0 bases, J shed 1 base, and the junction held 5 bases outside the gene matches. CDR3: CASSLAAGGSSGANVLTF. The CDR3 region has the DNA TGTGCCAGCAGCTTAGCGGCGGGAGGCAGTTCTGGGGCCAACGTCCTGACTTTC.

The chain links TRBV5-6 to TRBJ2-7; D not certain. This CDR3 spans 15 amino acids. V gave up 0 bases and J gave up 5 bases, with 15 bases separating them. The germline V gene has CDR1 SGHDT and CDR2 YYEEEE. The CDR3 DNA follows: TGTGCCAGCAGCTTGGCCTTTGTGGCAGGAAACGAGCAGTACTTC. Translating it yields CASSLAFVAGNEQYF. The whole variable domain, filled in from reference TRBV5-6 and TRBJ2-7, reads DAGVTQSPTHLIKTRGQQVTLRCSPKSGHDTVSWYQQALGQGPQFIFQYYEEEERQRGNFPDRFSGHQFPNYSSELNVNALLLGDSALYLCASSLAFVAGNEQYFGPGTRLTVT.

The genes are TRBV30 and TRBJ2-7; D gene uncertain. Looked up from germline, CDR1 is GTSNPN and CDR2 is SVGIG (reference sequence). The CDR3 length is 13 residues. V was trimmed by 4 bases and J by 2 bases, leaving 12 bases between them. CDR3 DNA: TGTGCCTGGACCAAGGCTTATCCCTACGAGCAGTACTTC. As protein: CAWTKAYPYEQYF.

This chain links TRBV11-3 with TRBJ2-1, with 10 nucleotides matching TRBD2. The V segment lost 5 bases and the J segment 9 bases; nucleotides outside the gene matches: 4. The germline gives CDR1 SGHNT, CDR2 YENEEA. This CDR3 region has 13 residues. In DNA form, the CDR3 reads TGTGCCAGCAGCCCCAGGACTAGCGGTGAGCAGTTCTTC. Residues: CASSPRTSGEQFF. Looking up the rest from reference TRBV11-3 and TRBJ2-1 gives the full variable domain: EAGVVQSPRYKIIEKKQPVAFWCNPISGHNTLYWYLQNLGQGPELLIRYENEEAVDDSQLPKDRFSAERLKGVDSTLKIQPAELGDSAVYLCASSPRTSGEQFFGPGTRLTVL.

This chain joins TRBV30 and TRBJ2-3; 10 nucleotides agree with TRBD1. The V gene's germline CDR1 is GTSNPN and CDR2 SVGIG (reference sequence). Unmatched junction bases numbered 8, after V lost 8 bases and J lost 0 bases. The CDR3 sequence is 15 residues long. The CDR3 sequence: CAAGQGGTSTDTQYF. CDR3 coding DNA: TGTGCCGCCGGACAGGGGGGGACTAGCACAGATACGCAGTATTTT.

The chain links TRBV19 to TRBJ2-5, with a tentative D call TRBD1 (7 bases). CDR3 length: 15 residues. V dropped 1 base and J dropped 4 bases, with 13 bases sitting between them. Germline CDR1 LNHDA, CDR2 SQIVND (reference sequence). CDR3 coding DNA: TGTGCCAGTAGTATAGGTTACAGGGGAGGAGAGACCCAGTACTTC. Protein sequence: CASSIGYRGGETQYF.

This clone has only one observation. This likely stems from a read error, as it lies one base from a far larger clone. Additional DNA sequences in this sample encode the identical CDR3. The chain has TRBV19 and TRBJ1-2, with D maybe TRBD1 (6 bases). Germline V gene sequence: CDR1 LNHDA, CDR2 SQIVND (reference sequence). The CDR3 spans 15 residues. CDR3: CASSPQGGKGYGYTF. CDR3 DNA: TGTGCCAGTAGTCCACAAGGGGGAAAGGGCTATGGCTACACCTTT.

On this clone: This may stem from a read error, because a much larger clone lies one nucleotide away. The sample holds other DNA sequences that translate to the same CDR3. The chain uses TRBV29-1 and TRBJ1-2; D is uncertain. Per germline, CDR1 SQVTM and CDR2 ANQGSEA. This CDR3 is built from 11 residues. In nucleotides, the CDR3 is TGCGGCGAGTCATCAAACTATGGCTACACCTTC. It translates to CGESSNYGYTF.

This chain links TRBV10-3 with TRBJ2-3, with a possible D match to TRBD1 (5 bases). Germline loops: CDR1 ENHRY, CDR2 SYGVKD. V was pared by 9 bases and J by 4 bases, with 11 bases between. The CDR3 has 12 amino acids. CDR3 in DNA: TGTGCCATAGGCAGGGTGGCAGATACGCAGTATTTT. Amino acid sequence: CAIGRVADTQYF.